The table lists the clone carrying this T cell receptor beta chain with a few counts. What it binds is unknown. Each donor gave approximately 9.7 milliliters of peripheral blood. Germline V gives CDR1 SGDLS, CDR2 YYNGEE. CDR3 length equals 13 residues. The V end was cut by 3 bases, the J end by 4 bases, with 10 bases between. The sample belongs to a study of blood T cells in healthy people across ages. Then a second PCR, running about 6 to 11 cycles, was carried out with a sample-barcoded 5' primer and a J-beta primer mix. Each of the samples gave a minimum of 3 million paired-end reads that contained CDR3. TCRdb passed the 5' RACE reads through MiXCR, listing each CDR3 protein once. The sample has over 950,000 distinct CDR3 sequences, more than 30% seen once; the top ten hold around 12%. General study findings and limits: More naive CD4+ cells and higher diversity were found in long-lived than in aged donors. Any changes in expanded clonotypes were possibly confounded, as donor CMV status remained unknown.

The chain recombines TRBV9 with TRBJ1-1, with no clear D. Sequenced material: blood. The clonotype originates from a man between 18 and 35 years old in good health. CDR3 protein: CASSAESFTEAFF. The CDR3 nucleotides are TGTGCCAGCAGCGCCGAGAGTTTCACTGAAGCTTTCTTT.